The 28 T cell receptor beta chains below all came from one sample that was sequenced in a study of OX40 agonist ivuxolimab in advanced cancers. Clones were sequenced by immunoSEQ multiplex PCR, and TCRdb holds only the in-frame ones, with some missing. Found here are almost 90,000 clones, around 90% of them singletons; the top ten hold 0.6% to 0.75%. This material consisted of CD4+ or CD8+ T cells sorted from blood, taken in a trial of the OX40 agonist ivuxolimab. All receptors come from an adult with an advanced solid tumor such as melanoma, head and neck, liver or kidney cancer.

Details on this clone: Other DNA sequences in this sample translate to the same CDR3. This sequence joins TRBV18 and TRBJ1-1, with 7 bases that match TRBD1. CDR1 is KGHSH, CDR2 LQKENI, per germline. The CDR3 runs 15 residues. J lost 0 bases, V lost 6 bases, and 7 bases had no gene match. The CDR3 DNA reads TGTGCCAGCTCGCCGGGACAGCTAATGAACACTGAAGCTTTCTTT. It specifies CASSPGQLMNTEAFF.

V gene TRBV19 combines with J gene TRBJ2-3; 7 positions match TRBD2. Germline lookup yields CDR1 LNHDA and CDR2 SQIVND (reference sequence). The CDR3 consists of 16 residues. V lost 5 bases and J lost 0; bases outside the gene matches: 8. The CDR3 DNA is TGTGCCAGTAGTTCTCTAGCGGCACCTAGCACAGATACGCAGTATTTT. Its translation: CASSSLAAPSTDTQYF.

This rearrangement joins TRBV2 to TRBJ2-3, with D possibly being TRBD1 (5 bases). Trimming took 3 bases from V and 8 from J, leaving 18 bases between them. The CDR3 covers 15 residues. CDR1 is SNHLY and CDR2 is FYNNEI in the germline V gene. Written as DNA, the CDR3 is TGTGCCAGCAGTGATAGGGGTGTCTCCCTAAGTACGCAGTATTTT. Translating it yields CASSDRGVSLSTQYF.

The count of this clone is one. CDR3 nucleotide sequence: TGTGCCAGCAGCGTAGGAGAGGGTAGGAGTGAAAAACTGTTTTTT. Amino acid sequence: CASSVGEGRSEKLFF. The V call is TRBV9, the J call TRBJ1-4; the D is unclear. Trimming took 0 bases from V and 7 from J, leaving 13 bases between them. Germline V gene lookup returns CDR1 SGDLS and CDR2 YYNGEE. The CDR3 has 15 amino acids.

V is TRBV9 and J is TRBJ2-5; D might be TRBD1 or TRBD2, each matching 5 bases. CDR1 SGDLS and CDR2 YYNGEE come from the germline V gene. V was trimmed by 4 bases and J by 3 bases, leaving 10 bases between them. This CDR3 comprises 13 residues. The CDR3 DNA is TGTGCCAGCAGCACGAGGGGAGAAGAGACCCAGTACTTC. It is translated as CASSTRGEETQYF.

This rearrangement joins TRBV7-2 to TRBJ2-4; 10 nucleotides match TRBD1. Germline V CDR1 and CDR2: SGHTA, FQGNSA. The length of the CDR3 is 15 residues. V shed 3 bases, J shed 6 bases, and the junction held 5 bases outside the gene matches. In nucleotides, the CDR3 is TGTGCCAGCAGCTTGGGGACAGGGGATTTAAACATTCAGTACTTC. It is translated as CASSLGTGDLNIQYF.

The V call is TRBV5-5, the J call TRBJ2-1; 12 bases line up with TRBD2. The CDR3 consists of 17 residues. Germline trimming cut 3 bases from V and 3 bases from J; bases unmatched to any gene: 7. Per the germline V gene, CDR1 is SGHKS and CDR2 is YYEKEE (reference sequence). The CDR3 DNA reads TGTGCCAGCAGCTACAGGACTAGCGGGATCGGCTACAATGAGCAGTTCTTC. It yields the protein CASSYRTSGIGYNEQFF.

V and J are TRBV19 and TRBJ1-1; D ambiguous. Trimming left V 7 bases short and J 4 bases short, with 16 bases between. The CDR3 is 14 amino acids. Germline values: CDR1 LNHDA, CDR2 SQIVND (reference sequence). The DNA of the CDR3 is TGTGCCAGTAACTGGGTAGGATGGAGCACTGAAGCTTTCTTT. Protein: CASNWVGWSTEAFF.

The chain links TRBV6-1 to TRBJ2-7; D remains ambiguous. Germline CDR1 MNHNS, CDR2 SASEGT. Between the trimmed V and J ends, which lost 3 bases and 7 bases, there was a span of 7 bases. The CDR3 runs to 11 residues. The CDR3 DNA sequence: TGTGCCAGCAGTGAGGGGTGGGAGCAGTACTTC. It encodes CASSEGWEQYF.

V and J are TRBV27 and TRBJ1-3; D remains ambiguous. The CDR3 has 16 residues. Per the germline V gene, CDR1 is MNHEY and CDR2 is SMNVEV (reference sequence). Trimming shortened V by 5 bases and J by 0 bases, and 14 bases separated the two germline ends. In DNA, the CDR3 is TGTGCCAGCAGTATGATCCCCGGAAACTCTGGAAACACCATATATTTT. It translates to CASSMIPGNSGNTIYF.

DNA of the CDR3: TGCGCCAGCAGCTTGGCCGACGTGAATGAGCAGTTCTTC. Its translation: CASSLADVNEQFF. V gene TRBV5-1 combines with J gene TRBJ2-1; no clear D. V shed 0 bases and J shed 7 bases, with 8 bases lying between them. The CDR3 totals 13 residues. CDR1 SGHRS and CDR2 YFSETQ come from the germline V gene. Complete variable domain (other parts from reference TRBV5-1 and TRBJ2-1): KAGVTQTPRYLIKTRGQQVTLSCSPISGHRSVSWYQQTPGQGLQFLFEYFSETQRNKGNFPGRFSGRQFSNSRSEMNVSTLELGDSALYLCASSLADVNEQFFGPGTRLTVL.

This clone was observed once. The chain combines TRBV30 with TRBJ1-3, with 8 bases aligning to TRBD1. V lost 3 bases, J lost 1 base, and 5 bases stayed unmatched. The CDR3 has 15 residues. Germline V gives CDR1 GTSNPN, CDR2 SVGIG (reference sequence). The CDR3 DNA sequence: TGTGCCTGGAGAAGGACAGGGAGTTCTGGAAACACCATATATTTT. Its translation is CAWRRTGSSGNTIYF. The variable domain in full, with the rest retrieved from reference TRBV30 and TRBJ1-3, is SQTIHQWPATLVQPVGSPLSLECTVEGTSNPNLYWYRQAAGRGLQLLFYSVGIGQISSEVPQNLSASRPQDRQFILSSKKLLLSDSGFYLCAWRRTGSSGNTIYFGEGSWLTVV.

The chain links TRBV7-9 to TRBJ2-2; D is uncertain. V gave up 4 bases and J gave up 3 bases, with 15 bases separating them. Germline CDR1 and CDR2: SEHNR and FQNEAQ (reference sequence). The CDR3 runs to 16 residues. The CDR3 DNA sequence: TGTGCCAGCAGCTCTCCTGGGGTTTGGGACACCGGGGAGCTGTTTTTT. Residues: CASSSPGVWDTGELFF.

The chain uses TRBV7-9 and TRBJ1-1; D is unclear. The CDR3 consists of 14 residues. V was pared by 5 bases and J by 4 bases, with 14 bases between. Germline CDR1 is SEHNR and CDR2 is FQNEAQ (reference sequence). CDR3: CASSPGPSSTEAFF. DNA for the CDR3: TGTGCCAGCAGCCCTGGACCGAGTAGCACTGAAGCTTTCTTT.

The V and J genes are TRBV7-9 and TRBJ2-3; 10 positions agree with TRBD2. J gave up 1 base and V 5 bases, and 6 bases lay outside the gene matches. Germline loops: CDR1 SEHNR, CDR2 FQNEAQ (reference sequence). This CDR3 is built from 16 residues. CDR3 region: CASSLGLAERTDTQYF. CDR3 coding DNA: TGTGCCAGCAGCCTAGGACTAGCGGAGCGCACAGATACGCAGTATTTT.

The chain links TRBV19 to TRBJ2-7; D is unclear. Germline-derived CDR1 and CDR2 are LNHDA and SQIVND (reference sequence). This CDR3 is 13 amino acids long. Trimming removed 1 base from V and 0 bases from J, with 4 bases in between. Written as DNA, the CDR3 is TGTGCCAGTAGTATAGGGAACTCCTACGAGCAGTACTTC. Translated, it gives CASSIGNSYEQYF.

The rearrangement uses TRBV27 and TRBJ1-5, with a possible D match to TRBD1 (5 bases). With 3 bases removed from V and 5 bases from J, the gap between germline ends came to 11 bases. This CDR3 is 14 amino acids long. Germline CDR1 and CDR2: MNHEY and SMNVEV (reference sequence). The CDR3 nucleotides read TGTGCCAGCAGTTTCCAGGGTTCGTATCAGCCCCAGCATTTT. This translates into CASSFQGSYQPQHF.

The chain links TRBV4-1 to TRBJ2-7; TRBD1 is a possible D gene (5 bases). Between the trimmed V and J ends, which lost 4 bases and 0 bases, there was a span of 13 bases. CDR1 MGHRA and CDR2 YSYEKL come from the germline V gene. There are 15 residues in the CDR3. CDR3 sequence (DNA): TGCGCCAGCAGCCCGAACAGACAGAGCTCCTACGAGCAGTACTTC. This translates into CASSPNRQSSYEQYF.

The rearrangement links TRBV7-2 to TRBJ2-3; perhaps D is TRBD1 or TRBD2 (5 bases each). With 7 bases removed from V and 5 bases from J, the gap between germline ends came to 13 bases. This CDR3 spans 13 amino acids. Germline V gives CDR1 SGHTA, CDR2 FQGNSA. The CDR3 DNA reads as TGTGCCAGCAATCCCGGGGCCCAAGATACGCAGTATTTT. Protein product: CASNPGAQDTQYF.

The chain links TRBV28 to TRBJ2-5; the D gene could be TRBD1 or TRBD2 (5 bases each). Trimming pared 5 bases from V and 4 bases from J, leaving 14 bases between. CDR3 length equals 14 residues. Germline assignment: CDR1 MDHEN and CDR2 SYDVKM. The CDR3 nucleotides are TGTGCCAGCAGTGCTGGACACGAGGGAGAGACCCAGTACTTC. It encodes CASSAGHEGETQYF.

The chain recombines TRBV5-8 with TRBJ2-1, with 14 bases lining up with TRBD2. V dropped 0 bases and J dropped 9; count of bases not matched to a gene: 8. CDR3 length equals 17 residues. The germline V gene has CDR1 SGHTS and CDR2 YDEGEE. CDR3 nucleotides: TGTGCCAGCAGCTTGGCCTTCGGGACTAGCGGGAGTCGTGAGCAGTTCTTC. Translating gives CASSLAFGTSGSREQFF.

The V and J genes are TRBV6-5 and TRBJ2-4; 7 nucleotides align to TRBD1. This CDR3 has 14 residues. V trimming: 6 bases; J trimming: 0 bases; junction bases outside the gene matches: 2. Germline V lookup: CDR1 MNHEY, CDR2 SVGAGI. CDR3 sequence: CASRGQLAKNIQYF. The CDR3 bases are TGTGCCAGCAGGGGACAGCTAGCCAAAAACATTCAGTACTTC.

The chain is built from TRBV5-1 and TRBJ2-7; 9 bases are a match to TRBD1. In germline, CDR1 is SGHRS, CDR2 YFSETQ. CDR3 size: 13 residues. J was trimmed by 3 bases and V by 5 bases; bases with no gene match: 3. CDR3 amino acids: CASRRDRVYEQYF. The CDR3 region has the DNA TGCGCCAGCAGACGGGACAGGGTCTACGAGCAGTACTTC. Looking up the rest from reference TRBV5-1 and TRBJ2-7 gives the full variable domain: KAGVTQTPRYLIKTRGQQVTLSCSPISGHRSVSWYQQTPGQGLQFLFEYFSETQRNKGNFPGRFSGRQFSNSRSEMNVSTLELGDSALYLCASRRDRVYEQYFGPGTRLTVT.

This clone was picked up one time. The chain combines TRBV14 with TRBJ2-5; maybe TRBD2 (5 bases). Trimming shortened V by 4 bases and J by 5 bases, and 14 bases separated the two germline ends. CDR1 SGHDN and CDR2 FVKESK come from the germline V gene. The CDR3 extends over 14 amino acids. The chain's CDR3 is CASSRQGQRETQYF. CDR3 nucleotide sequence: TGTGCCAGCAGCCGACAAGGGCAGCGGGAGACCCAGTACTTC.

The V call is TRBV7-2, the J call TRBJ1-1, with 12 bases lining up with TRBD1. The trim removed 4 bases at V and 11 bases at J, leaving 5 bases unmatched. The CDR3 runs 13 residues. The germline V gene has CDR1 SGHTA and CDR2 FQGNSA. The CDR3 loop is CASSWGQGAQAFF. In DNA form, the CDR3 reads TGTGCCAGCAGCTGGGGACAGGGGGCGCAGGCTTTCTTT.

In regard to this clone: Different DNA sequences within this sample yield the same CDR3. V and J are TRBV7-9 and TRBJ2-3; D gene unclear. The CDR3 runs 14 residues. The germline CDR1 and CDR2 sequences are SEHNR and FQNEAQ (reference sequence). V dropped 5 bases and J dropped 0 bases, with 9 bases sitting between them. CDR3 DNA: TGTGCCAGCAGCCTCGGCCAGAGCACAGATACGCAGTATTTT. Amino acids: CASSLGQSTDTQYF.

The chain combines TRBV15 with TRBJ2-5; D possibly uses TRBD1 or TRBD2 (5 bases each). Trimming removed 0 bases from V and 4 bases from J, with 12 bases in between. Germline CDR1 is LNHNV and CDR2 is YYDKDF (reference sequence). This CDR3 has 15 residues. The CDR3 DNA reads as TGTGCCACCAGCAGAGATGGGGCTAGCATAGAGACCCAGTACTTC. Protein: CATSRDGASIETQYF.

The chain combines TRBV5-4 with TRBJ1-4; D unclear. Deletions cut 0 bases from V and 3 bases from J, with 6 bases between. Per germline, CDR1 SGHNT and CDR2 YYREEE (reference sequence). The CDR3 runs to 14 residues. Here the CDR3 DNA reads TGTGCCAGCAGCTTGGGGCCATCTAATGAAAAACTGTTTTTT. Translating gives CASSLGPSNEKLFF.